Following are 30 T cell receptor beta chains from one sample sequenced in a study of blood T cell repertoires in COVID-19. Repertoires were generated with immunoSEQ multiplex PCR, while TCRdb's copy carries only in-frame clones and drops some. The sample records roughly 140,000 clones, 80% to 90% being singletons. Sample: peripheral blood. These TCRs come from a woman aged 50 to 60 with acute or convalescent COVID-19.

This clone was counted a few times. The J gene is TRBJ2-7, the V gene TRBV19; weak D call: TRBD1 (6 bases). Trimming shortened V by 0 bases and J by 0 bases, and 12 bases separated the two germline ends. This CDR3 is 16 amino acids long. CDR1 is LNHDA, CDR2 SQIVND, per germline (reference sequence). CDR3 in amino acids: CASSIDLAGVSYEQYF. The CDR3 DNA reads TGTGCCAGTAGTATAGATCTAGCAGGGGTCTCCTACGAGCAGTACTTC.

The J gene is TRBJ2-5, the V gene TRBV18; weak D call: TRBD1 (5 bases). This CDR3 spans 15 amino acids. CDR1 KGHSH and CDR2 LQKENI come from the germline V gene. V was shortened by 3 bases and J by 5 bases, with 16 bases between the two germline ends. The CDR3: CASSPGPTERETQYF. CDR3 coding DNA: TGTGCCAGCTCACCGGGGCCGACGGAGAGGGAGACCCAGTACTTC.

The chain carries TRBV5-4 and TRBJ1-2; 7 nucleotides agree with TRBD1. Germline loops: CDR1 SGHNT, CDR2 YYREEE (reference sequence). The J segment lost 8 bases and the V segment lost 4 bases, leaving 14 bases of the junction unmatched. This CDR3 is 15 amino acids long. The CDR3 sequence: CASSTQTGFVNGYTF. The DNA for the CDR3 is TGTGCCAGCAGCACCCAGACAGGGTTTGTCAACGGCTACACCTTC.

This chain connects TRBV4-1 to TRBJ2-3; D may be TRBD1 (7 bases). The CDR3 totals 15 residues. Trimming left V 4 bases short and J 2 bases short, with 13 bases between. In germline, CDR1 is MGHRA, CDR2 YSYEKL. The CDR3 loop reads CASSLTGDSTDTQYF. Written as DNA, the CDR3 is TGCGCCAGCAGCCTTACAGGGGACTCCACAGATACGCAGTATTTT.

The chain is built from TRBV2 and TRBJ2-1; 10 bases match TRBD2. The CDR3 is 15 residues long. Germline V lookup: CDR1 SNHLY, CDR2 FYNNEI. V shed 1 base, J shed 7 bases, and the junction held 4 bases outside the gene matches. The CDR3 region is CASSEGLAGYNEQFF. For the CDR3, the DNA is TGTGCCAGCAGTGAAGGACTAGCGGGCTATAATGAGCAGTTCTTC.

This chain joins TRBV12-5 and TRBJ1-5, with no clear D. V lost 4 bases to trimming and J lost 4 bases, with 5 bases between them. This CDR3 region has 12 residues. Germline values: CDR1 LGHNT, CDR2 FRNRAP. The CDR3 here is CASGSSNQPQHF. In nucleotides, the CDR3 is TGTGCTAGTGGTTCGTCTAATCAGCCCCAGCATTTT.

The table lists this clone with a few counts. The V and J genes are TRBV4-2 and TRBJ2-1, with 7 bases fitting TRBD1. Germline V gene data show CDR1 as LGHNA and CDR2 as YNFKEQ. V was clipped by 1 base and J by 3 bases; unmatched bases: 6. The CDR3 consists of 16 residues. The chain's CDR3 is CASSQGSTGVYNEQFF. CDR3 DNA: TGTGCCAGCAGCCAAGGGTCAACAGGGGTCTACAATGAGCAGTTCTTC.

J is TRBJ2-5 and V is TRBV19; D is unclear. V shed 1 base and J shed 0 bases, with 9 bases lying between them. Per germline, CDR1 LNHDA and CDR2 SQIVND (reference sequence). The CDR3 is 15 amino acids. CDR3 sequence reads: CASSIGWADQETQYF. The CDR3 coding sequence is TGTGCCAGTAGTATAGGATGGGCAGACCAAGAGACCCAGTACTTC.

The rearrangement joins TRBV3-1 (or the pseudogene TRBV3-2) to TRBJ2-1; 14 bases match TRBD2. Germline V gene sequence: CDR1 LGHDT, CDR2 YNNKEL (reference sequence). The CDR3 loop spans 18 amino acids. With V trimmed by 2 bases and J by 9 bases, 12 bases remained unmatched. CDR3 loop: CASSQKSRLAGGLVEQFF. The CDR3 DNA reads as TGTGCCAGCAGCCAAAAAAGTCGACTAGCGGGAGGGCTTGTTGAGCAGTTCTTC.

This rearrangement joins TRBV6-6 to TRBJ1-1, with D maybe TRBD1 (5 bases). Germline assignment: CDR1 MNHNY and CDR2 SVGAGI (reference sequence). CDR3 size: 15 residues. Trimming pared 6 bases from V and 1 base from J, leaving 15 bases between. The CDR3 DNA is TGTGCCAGCAGATACGGGACTTTGACGAACACTGAAGCTTTCTTT. As protein: CASRYGTLTNTEAFF.

The chain employs TRBV30 and TRBJ1-6; 8 bases are a match to TRBD1. V dropped 8 bases and J dropped 5; count of bases not matched to a gene: 5. This CDR3 region has 13 residues. Germline CDR1 reads GTSNPN; CDR2 reads SVGIG (reference sequence). As DNA, the CDR3 is TGTGCCGGCGACAGGGGTAATAATTCACCCCTCCACTTT. Protein: CAGDRGNNSPLHF.

V usage is TRBV15 and J usage is TRBJ2-1; weak D call: TRBD2 (6 bases). V lost 1 base to trimming and J lost 4 bases, with 14 bases between them. The CDR3 length is 16 residues. The germline gives CDR1 LNHNV, CDR2 YYDKDF (reference sequence). CDR3 DNA sequence: TGTGCCACCAGCAGAGGCAAGGGGACTTCTTACAATGAGCAGTTCTTC. Translating gives CATSRGKGTSYNEQFF.

The chain uses TRBV19 and TRBJ1-1, with TRBD1 matching over 7 bases. J lost 2 bases, V lost 9 bases, and 6 bases had no gene match. The germline CDR1 and CDR2 sequences are LNHDA and SQIVND (reference sequence). The CDR3 has 13 residues. The CDR3 protein is CASSGQFNTEAFF. As DNA, the CDR3 is TGTGCCAGCTCGGGACAGTTCAACACTGAAGCTTTCTTT.

This sequence joins TRBV9 and TRBJ1-1; TRBD1 is a possible D gene (5 bases). Germline CDR1 is SGDLS and CDR2 is YYNGEE. V was shortened by 5 bases and J by 5 bases, with 22 bases between the two germline ends. This CDR3 has 16 residues. CDR3 region: CASSTYNPGLRTEAFF. The CDR3 nucleotides are TGTGCCAGCAGTACTTATAATCCGGGACTGAGAACTGAAGCTTTCTTT. Full variable domain (missing parts from reference TRBV9 and TRBJ1-1): DSGVTQTPKHLITATGQRVTLRCSPRSGDLSVYWYQQSLDQGLQFLIQYYNGEERAKGNILERFSAQQFPDLHSELNLSSLELGDSALYFCASSTYNPGLRTEAFFGQGTRLTVV.

The V gene is TRBV27, the J gene TRBJ2-3; D is unresolved. Germline assignment: CDR1 MNHEY and CDR2 SMNVEV (reference sequence). Trimming shortened V by 0 bases and J by 6 bases, and 10 bases separated the two germline ends. The CDR3 covers 14 residues. The CDR3 region is CASSLSSNSDTQYF. CDR3 DNA sequence: TGTGCCAGCAGTTTATCGAGCAACTCCGATACGCAGTATTTT.

The genes are TRBV5-8 and TRBJ1-2; TRBD1 is a possible D gene (6 bases). V gave up 4 bases and J gave up 1 base, with 20 bases separating them. The CDR3 spans 17 residues. Germline V gene lookup returns CDR1 SGHTS and CDR2 YDEGEE. This CDR3 reads CASSIEQGHPDNYGYTF. CDR3 DNA sequence: TGTGCCAGCAGCATAGAACAGGGACATCCAGATAACTATGGCTACACCTTC.

V is TRBV21-1 and J is TRBJ1-5; the D call TRBD1 from the table was never checked on the DNA. TRBV21-1 is annotated as a pseudogene. The CDR3 totals 16 residues. Written as DNA, the CDR3 is TGTGCCAGCACACACGAAAATACAGGGAGCAATCAGCCCCAGCATTTT. Amino acids: CASTHENTGSNQPQHF.

This rearrangement joins TRBV6-2 or TRBV6-3 to TRBJ2-3; 8 nucleotides match TRBD2. Trimming at V came to 6 bases and at J to 2 bases, leaving 7 bases not matched to a gene. The CDR3 extends over 15 amino acids. Germline V lookup: CDR1 MNHEY, CDR2 SVGEGT. DNA of the CDR3: TGTGCCAGCAGCGGGACTAGGGGAAACACAGATACGCAGTATTTT. It yields the protein CASSGTRGNTDTQYF.

The chain employs TRBV28 and TRBJ1-2; D may be TRBD1 (6 bases). This CDR3 has 12 residues. CDR1 is MDHEN, CDR2 SYDVKM, per germline. V was cut by 2 bases and J by 5 bases, with 6 bases left in between. The CDR3 here is CASSLTGYGYTF. The DNA for the CDR3 is TGTGCCAGCAGTTTAACAGGGTATGGCTACACCTTC.

This clone is a singleton in its sample. CDR3 DNA sequence: TGTGCCAGCAGCTTACGAAGCGGGGGGCTCCCGGGGGCAGATACGCAGTATTTT. This translates into CASSLRSGGLPGADTQYF. This chain uses TRBV11-3 with TRBJ2-3; 9 bases align to TRBD2. Germline loops: CDR1 SGHNT, CDR2 YENEEA. V gave up 2 bases and J gave up 4 bases; unmatched junction bases: 13. The CDR3 has 18 residues.

This clone came up once. The chain couples TRBV27 to TRBJ1-1; D may be TRBD1 (5 bases). Trimming took off 5 bases at V and 8 bases at J, with 21 bases between the two ends. Germline CDR1 is MNHEY and CDR2 is SMNVEV (reference sequence). There are 15 residues in the CDR3. CDR3 region: CASSPFPMQDKEAFF. The DNA for the CDR3 is TGTGCCAGCAGTCCGTTCCCTATGCAGGACAAAGAAGCTTTCTTT.

V and J are TRBV11-2 and TRBJ2-7; D not resolved. V was clipped by 5 bases and J by 0 bases, with 5 bases between them. The CDR3 is 12 amino acids. From germline, CDR1 is SGHAT and CDR2 FQNNGV. The CDR3 region is CASSHNSYEQYF. CDR3 nucleotides: TGTGCCAGCAGCCACAACTCCTACGAGCAGTACTTC.

Only one count was recorded for this clone. The chain combines TRBV7-9 with TRBJ1-4; TRBD1 is a possible D gene (5 bases). In germline, CDR1 is SEHNR, CDR2 FQNEAQ (reference sequence). The CDR3 is 15 amino acids. Trimming pared 4 bases from V and 5 bases from J, leaving 14 bases between. DNA for the CDR3: TGTGCCAGCAGCTGGGGGGGACGAGGGAATGAAAAACTGTTTTTT. Residues: CASSWGGRGNEKLFF. Full variable domain (rest looked up from reference TRBV7-9 and TRBJ1-4): DTGVSQNPRHKITKRGQNVTFRCDPISEHNRLYWYRQTLGQGPEFLTYFQNEAQLEKSRLLSDRFSAERPKGSFSTLEIQRTEQGDSAMYLCASSWGGRGNEKLFFGSGTQLSVL.

V is TRBV25-1 and J is TRBJ1-2; possibly TRBD1 for D (5 bases). The CDR3 runs 13 residues. CDR1 MGHDK and CDR2 SYGVNS come from the germline V gene. V was clipped by 7 bases and J by 4 bases, with 13 bases between them. Here the CDR3 reads CASNGGVFYGYTF. CDR3 in DNA: TGTGCCAGCAACGGGGGGGTTTTCTATGGCTACACCTTC.

This chain uses TRBV6-5 with TRBJ2-7; 8 nucleotides agree with TRBD1. CDR1 and CDR2 from the germline V gene are MNHEY and SVGAGI. Germline trimming cut 2 bases from V and 2 bases from J; bases unmatched to any gene: 8. This CDR3 has 16 amino acids. The CDR3 region has the DNA TGTGCCAGCAGTTACACTGGGACAGGTGAGGCCTACGAGCAGTACTTC. It yields the protein CASSYTGTGEAYEQYF.

V gene TRBV5-4 combines with J gene TRBJ1-4; D is undetermined. This CDR3 has 15 amino acids. From germline, CDR1 is SGHNT and CDR2 YYREEE (reference sequence). Trimming stripped 2 bases from V and 5 bases from J, with 13 bases between. CDR3 coding DNA: TGTGCCAGCAGCTTACCGGAGACGGGGAATGAAAAACTGTTTTTT. This codes for CASSLPETGNEKLFF.

V usage is TRBV9 and J usage is TRBJ1-1; TRBD1 agrees at 8 bases. V trimming: 4 bases; J trimming: 1 base; junction bases outside the gene matches: 9. The CDR3 is made up of 16 amino acids. From germline, CDR1 is SGDLS and CDR2 YYNGEE. CDR3 amino acids: CASSSSLDRANTEAFF. The CDR3 DNA follows: TGTGCCAGCAGCTCCTCCCTGGACAGGGCGAACACTGAAGCTTTCTTT.

V and J are TRBV6-4 and TRBJ2-5, with TRBD2 matching over 8 bases. Trimming at V came to 4 bases and at J to 2 bases, leaving 6 bases not matched to a gene. The CDR3 runs to 15 residues. Germline V gene lookup returns CDR1 MRHNA and CDR2 SNTAGT. The CDR3 region is CASSARASGQETQYF. Written as DNA, the CDR3 is TGTGCCAGCAGTGCCCGGGCTAGCGGGCAAGAGACCCAGTACTTC.

Remarks on this clone: The same CDR3 is also encoded by other DNA sequences in this sample. This chain connects TRBV10-2 to TRBJ2-7; 8 bases line up with TRBD2. CDR3 length: 15 amino acids. J lost 1 base, V lost 0 bases, and 2 bases had no gene match. The germline V gene has CDR1 WSHSY and CDR2 SAAADI. The CDR3 DNA sequence: TGCGCCAGCAGTGAGTCCGGGGGGGGTTCCTACGAGCAGTACTTC. This codes for CASSESGGGSYEQYF.

This clone came up a few times. CDR3: CASSPGTGIMNTEAFF. In nucleotides, the CDR3 is TGTGCCAGCTCACCAGGGACAGGGATCATGAACACTGAAGCTTTCTTT. The J gene is TRBJ1-1, the V gene TRBV18; 9 bases map to TRBD1. CDR1 KGHSH and CDR2 LQKENI come from the germline V gene. This CDR3 has 16 residues. Trimming cost V 2 bases and J 0 bases; bases outside gene matches: 4.